This T cell receptor beta chain was found in a study of metastatic and nonmetastatic thyroid tumors (dated by TCRdb to the early 2020s). In the study overall: Repertoires were compared across peripheral blood and tumor or nodule tissue samples from malignant and benign thyroid patients.

The receptor library was made with PCR. Instrument on record: Illumina HiSeq 4000. The TCR beta-chain CDR3 region of each patient was profiled by high-throughput sequencing. Per the original workflow: The researchers built a classifier to tell apart papillary thyroid cancer patients with distant metastasis, based on CDR3 differences among clinicopathological groups. To measure repertoire diversity the researchers used the Shannon index, while the Morisita-Horn index served to gauge how similar the tumor and blood repertoires were. Through fastp at Q25 and MiXCR, TCRdb rebuilt clones from the public reads, retaining in-frame beta chains. The V and J calls here are based on TCRdb, not the publication. The sample table contains around 59,000 clones; only one count was recorded for 15% to 20% of them. The ten most abundant clones make up roughly 10% of the sample. In the germline V gene, CDR1 corresponds to MNHNS and CDR2 to SASEGT. The CDR3, from cysteine to phenylalanine, totals 15 residues. The retained sequence is limited to the CDR3, 45 bases, with the frame set at the first base.

None of the patients had been given any treatment before thyroid surgery. The study retrospectively analysed patient clinical samples collected from the early 2010s to the late 2010s using T-cell receptor beta sequencing. Here is what the overall study found, with its caveats: In both blood and tumor samples, TCR beta diversity was reported to be significantly higher in malignant tumors than in benign nodules.

This clone was seen only a few times. The specificity of this receptor is unknown. One junction end disagrees with the germline gene, perhaps due to a read error. The chain is assembled from TRBV6-1 and TRBJ1-6; 8 nucleotides in the junction match TRBD1. The source is a male donor with papillary thyroid cancer or a benign thyroid nodule (not recorded which). Some clones in this sample may be carry-over from other donors' samples. The sample was blood. The sequence in DNA is TGTGCCGCCTATCACAGGGACAGGAATAATTCACCCCTACACTTT. Its amino acids are CAAYHRDRNNSPLHF.